This T cell receptor beta chain is from a study of a mutant IDH1 vaccine in newly diagnosed glioma. Study in general: Treated patients had a mean age of 40.4 years and a sex split that was roughly 62% male and 37.5% female. Former treatment meant radiotherapy, temozolomide, or both; the majority had gotten both.

This sample's time point: baseline, week 1 (first vaccination visit). Treatment described: pre-vaccination baseline after standard-of-care therapy. Donors had new WHO grade 3 or 4 IDH1-mutant, ATRX-lost astrocytomas. With 2 bases removed from V and 0 bases from J, the gap between germline ends came to 7 bases. The CDR3 is made up of 15 amino acids. CDR1 and CDR2 from the germline V gene are KGHSH and LQKENI. Study-level findings and limits: Pseudoprogression showed no apparent link to changes in top peripheral T cell clonotypes.

About this clone itself: Its antigen is not known.

Clones were read by immunoSEQ multiplex PCR, and TCRdb kept only the in-frame ones, dropping some. This repertoire shows tens of thousands of clones, 70% to 90% found once; its top ten account for 2.9%. The chain combines TRBV18 with TRBJ2-2; a possible D gene is TRBD2 (5 bases). Here the sequenced sample was PBMCs, taken from a glioma patient treated with radiotherapy, temozolomide or both. This clonotype was obtained from a man aged 25-40 years with glioma. DNA for the CDR3: TGTGCCAGCTCACCATGGGAGTCGAACACCGGGGAGCTGTTTTTT. This translates into CASSPWESNTGELFF.